The source of this T cell receptor beta chain is a study of T cells in Graves' hyperthyroidism and ophthalmopathy. Study-level results: Blood also contained most expanded thyroid clonotypes above 0.001.

From RNA transcripts, TCR beta CDR3 regions were amplified. TCR CDR3 underwent first-round RT-PCR with the HTBI primer set. From the multiplex PCR reads, TCRdb called clonotypes with MiXCR, one entry per CDR3 protein. The sample holds hundreds of thousands of distinct CDR3 sequences, 15% to 20% seen once. V lost 2 bases to trimming and J lost 7 bases; unmatched junction nucleotides: 8. The CDR3 consists of 15 residues. The germline V gene has CDR1 SEHNR and CDR2 FQNEAQ (reference sequence). In regard to this clonotype: What it binds is not known.

This TCR was recovered from a man aged 40-55 years with Graves' ophthalmopathy. The sample taken for sequencing was blood. The chain combines TRBV7-9 with TRBJ1-3, with 7 nucleotides matching TRBD1. CDR3 coding DNA: TGTGCCAGCAGCTTACAGGGGGTCGTAGGCAACACCATATATTTT. Protein: CASSLQGVVGNTIYF.